Listed here is a single TCR beta chain. This record comes from a study of shared clonotypes between healthy human individuals. Overall study: Per donor, three plates held CD4 naive cells, three held CD4 memory, two held CD8 naive and one held CD8 memory.

Per the authors' pipeline: Without quality scores, immunoSEQ junctional reads could not be filtered like full-length reads. Assay used: immunoSEQ multiplex PCR; TCRdb lists only in-frame clones, some missing. D and trimming come from the DNA, and the V and J calls and clone size come from that table. The top ten hold roughly 0.61% of the sample, which has over 850,000 clones, about four fifths seen once. Germline lookup yields CDR1 SGHRS and CDR2 YFSETQ. There are 15 residues in the CDR3. The V and J ends lost 2 bases and 0 bases respectively, with 12 bases between them. Sequenced sample: memory CD4+ T cells from PBMCs. Subset here: CD45RA-negative fraction. This receptor was obtained from a young man in good health. Some clones in this sample may be carry-over from other donors' samples. The rearrangement links TRBV5-1 to TRBJ2-7; D may be TRBD2 (6 bases). The CDR3 nucleotides read TGCGCCAGCAGCTTAAGCGGCGGGATCTCCTACGAGCAGTACTTC. Translating it yields CASSLSGGISYEQYF.